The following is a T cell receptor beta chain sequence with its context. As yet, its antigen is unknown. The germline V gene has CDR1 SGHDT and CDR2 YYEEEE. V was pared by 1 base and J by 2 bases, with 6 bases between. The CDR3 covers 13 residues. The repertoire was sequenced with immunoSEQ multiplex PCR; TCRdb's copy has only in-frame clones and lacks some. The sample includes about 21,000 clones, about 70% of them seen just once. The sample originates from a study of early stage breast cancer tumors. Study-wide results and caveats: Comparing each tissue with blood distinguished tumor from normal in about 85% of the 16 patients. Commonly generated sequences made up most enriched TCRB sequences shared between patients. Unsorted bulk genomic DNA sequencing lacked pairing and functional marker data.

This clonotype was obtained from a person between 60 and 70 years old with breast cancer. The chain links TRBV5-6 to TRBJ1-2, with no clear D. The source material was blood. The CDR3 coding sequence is TGTGCCAGCAGCTTGCCGGCCAACTATGGCTACACCTTC. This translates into CASSLPANYGYTF. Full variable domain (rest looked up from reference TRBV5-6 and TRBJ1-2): DAGVTQSPTHLIKTRGQQVTLRCSPKSGHDTVSWYQQALGQGPQFIFQYYEEEERQRGNFPDRFSGHQFPNYSSELNVNALLLGDSALYLCASSLPANYGYTFGSGTRLTVV.